This TCR beta chain was identified during a study of spatial heterogeneity in lung cancer (dated by TCRdb to about 2019). Regarding the research as a whole: More beta-chain than alpha-chain transcripts were consistently detected, likely reflecting higher beta-chain transcript abundance. TCR alpha and beta repertoires were quantitatively compared across multiple tumor regions, matched nontumor lung and blood in non-small cell lung cancer. Both alpha and beta chains were TCR-sequenced in roughly 200 tumor regions, about 64 matched nontumor lung samples and 55 to 60 PBMC samples obtained at surgery. In the raw uncorrected reads, each unique combination of TCR and UMI appeared on average more than ten times. The study linked features of the TCR repertoire to counts of nonsynonymous mutations, which were determined by whole-exome sequencing of tumor tissue. The research as a whole found: Ubiquitous expanded tumor TCRs showed up in blood more often at tumor resection than at routine follow-up. Confirming at a functional level the hypothesis that regional TCRs recognize regional mutations was considered to require additional single-cell paired TCR alpha and beta sequencing.

The library was prepared using 5' RACE. Sequenced on a NextSeq 500. The TCR library protocol attached a unique molecular identifier to each TCR cDNA molecule to allow correction of PCR and sequencing errors. As for the authors' bioinformatics: TCR identification, UMI-based error correction and CDR3 extraction were performed with Decombinator tools. TCRs above a frequency of 2 per 1,000, corresponding to the top 1% of the tumor frequency distribution, were defined as expanded. Rényi diversity was computed with the R vegan package after subsampling each repertoire 100 times to 5,000 TCRs. CDR3 similarity networks were built from amino acid triplet string-kernel similarity, with CDR3s being connected when pairwise similarity was above 0.82. TCRdb passed the public sequencing reads through fastp at Q25 and MiXCR, retaining productive beta sequences. Identical CDR3 proteins give one entry, which carries the most common genes and DNA. What appears here as the V and J calls and clone size reflects TCRdb's work, not the paper's. The sample includes around 25,000 distinct CDR3 sequences, with about 13% observed a single time. Together, the top ten hold roughly 26% of the sample.

This clonotype was detected ten times or more. The antigen it binds to is not known. Since the CDR3 does not end with the conserved phenylalanine or tryptophan, this likely comes from a read error. This sample's time point label indicates: sample taken at primary tumor resection. Whole RNA extracted from tumor and nontumor lung tissue, or from cryopreserved PBMC samples, was used for TCR sequencing without cell sorting. The donors were some 76 patients from the lung TRACERx cohort who had early-stage, untreated non-small cell lung cancer. Patients were selected for TCR sequencing only if sufficient RNA was available from at least two tumor regions. Counting both end residues, the CDR3 totals 13 amino acids. Only the CDR3 DNA is retained, 39 bases long and in frame from the first base. The V and J ends are trimmed by 6 bases and 3 bases, leaving 11 bases between them. The germline V gene (reference sequence) yields MNHEY for CDR1 and SMNVEV for CDR2.

The rearranged chain carries TRBV27 and TRBJ1-1; the D gene is unclear. The origin of this receptor is a female donor with early-stage non-small cell lung cancer. This specimen was PBMCs, taken at surgery. The nucleotide sequence reads TGTGCCAGCAGGGGCCAGTTCCACACTGAAGCTTTCCTT. The encoded protein is CASRGQFHTEAFL.